This TCR beta chain emerged from a study of spatial heterogeneity in lung cancer. TCRdb reprocessed the 5' RACE reads via MiXCR and lists one record per CDR3 protein. The sample shows 2,100 or so distinct CDR3 sequences, approximately 7.5% of them seen only once. By its share, this clonotype is large. Time point described: sample taken at primary tumor resection. A total of approximately 75 untreated early-stage non-small cell lung cancer patients served as donors. Whole RNA, isolated from tumor, nontumor lung or frozen PBMC, was sequenced without prior sorting. The source material was normal lung tissue next to the tumor, sampled at surgery. The source is a female donor with early-stage non-small cell lung cancer.

CDR3 amino acids: CASSEAGYYEQYF. CDR3 coding DNA: TGTGCCAGCAGTGAAGCAGGGTACTACGAGCAGTACTTC. J is TRBJ2-7 and V is TRBV6-1; D remains unclear. The CDR3 is made up of 13 amino acids. Trimming took 0 bases from V and 3 from J, leaving 6 bases between them. Germline lookup yields CDR1 MNHNS and CDR2 SASEGT.